This T cell receptor (beta chain) was retrieved from a study of T cells in Graves' hyperthyroidism and ophthalmopathy (dated by TCRdb to the late 2010s). In the study overall: Peripheral blood was sampled at the time of initial diagnosis, prior to any treatment. To identify TCR V-J signatures that set the groups apart, the researchers used a discovery cohort of about a hundred patients, made up of 40 to 45 with Graves' ophthalmopathy and 57 with stable Graves' hyperthyroidism. An independent validation cohort of around 19 hyperthyroidism patients and about 15 patients who later progressed to ophthalmopathy tested prospective prediction of ophthalmopathy. The study also compared thyroid tissue and blood T-cell repertoires from more than 5 Graves' hyperthyroidism patients. Once sampling was done, hyperthyroidism patients were given methimazole at a starting dose of 30 mg daily, whereas ophthalmopathy patients were given high-dose intravenous methylprednisolone. According to the paper, TCR Vbeta CDR3 sequencing was carried out on more than 120 peripheral blood samples, which came from fewer than 50 ophthalmopathy, roughly 75 hyperthyroidism and 17 progressor patients. The approximately 100 discovery patients were randomly split 7:3 into training and test sets. Study-level results and caveats: A 13 V-J signature model separated ophthalmopathy from stable hyperthyroidism, with around 90% sensitivity and about 81% specificity in cross-validation and 80%/75% in testing. Most expanded thyroid clonotypes (frequency above 0.001) were also detected in blood, a finding suggesting that blood repertoires may reflect thyroid immune responses. No statistical method was used to set the sample size in advance, and investigators knew the group allocation. During validation, the model predicted progression to ophthalmopathy a median of about 6.5 months ahead of onset, with just under 71% sensitivity and less than 85% specificity.

Amplification of TCR beta CDR3 regions was carried out from RNA transcripts. A first-round RT-PCR of the TCR CDR3 used the HTBI primer set with the Qiagen OneStep RT-PCR kit. A second multiplex PCR round built the libraries, followed by size selection and purification. The libraries were sequenced on an Illumina HiSeq2000 using paired-end 100 bp reads. The study's processing was this. SOAPnuke was used to process the raw data, with reads discarded if the reads contained adapters or uncalled bases, had a mean Phred below 15, or lacked an exact constant-primer or identifier match. High-quality paired reads were merged using COPE v1.2.5, and each unique nucleotide sequence was defined as a clonotype. Clonotypes were aligned to IMGT TRBV, TRBD and TRBJ reference segments using MiTCR v1.1. The analysis included only V-J combinations with a frequency above 0.0001, which together covered roughly 99% of the repertoires. A TCS score was defined as the ratio between F50 (clonal expansion) and ExV (chaos), using BLOSUM62-based TCRdist between CDR3 peptides within each V-J. Welch's t-statistics and random forest reduced approximately 520 V-J features to 13, which were used in a naive Bayes classifier (R e1071). TCRdb applied fastp at Q25 and MiXCR to the public reads, then kept only in-frame beta chains. Entries are consolidated by CDR3 protein sequence, retaining the most common genes and DNA. Here the V and J calls rest on TCRdb's processing, not on the authors' analysis. This sample holds hundreds of thousands of distinct CDR3 sequences; around 15% were observed only once. Around 9.6% of the sample lies in the top ten.

Graves' hyperthyroidism was defined as stable when no progression to ophthalmopathy occurred over 18 months of follow-up. Hyperthyroidism patients were newly diagnosed, had a disease duration of under 2 months, and were aged 18 to 65 years. Any patient with an uncontrolled infection, another autoimmune disease, pregnancy or lactation was excluded. Diagnoses relied on clinical symptoms, serum thyroxine and TRAb, thyroid ultrasound and orbital computed tomography. Ficoll-Paque density gradient centrifugation was used to isolate PBMCs from 10 ml of fresh peripheral blood. Total RNA was extracted using Trizol reagent, and RNA quality was assessed on an Agilent 2100 Bioanalyzer. Reading the germline V gene gives CDR1 MGHDK and CDR2 SYGVNS. From cysteine to phenylalanine, the CDR3 is 15 amino acids long. Left in the record is the CDR3 DNA by itself, 45 bases read in frame from the first base. V loses 1 base, J loses 3 bases, and the germline ends lie 9 bases apart.

This clonotype occurred a few times. It has no known antigen specificity. Base qualities are not at hand, and no much larger clone is one base apart. Input material: blood. This TCR was sampled from a woman aged 18 to 35 with Graves' hyperthyroidism. The V and J segments used are TRBV25-1 and TRBJ2-2; TRBD1 is a weak D gene call, 6 bases matching. DNA sequence: TGTGCCAGCAGTGAATGGGCAGGGGACACCGGGGAGCTGTTTTTT. This is translated as CASSEWAGDTGELFF. Where the CDR3 stops, the reference TRBV25-1 and TRBJ2-2 genes take over; the full variable domain is EADIYQTPRYLVIGTGKKITLECSQTMGHDKMYWYQQDPGMELHLIHYSYGVNSTEKGDLSSESTVSRIRTEHFPLTLESARPSHTSQYLCASSEWAGDTGELFFGEGSRLTVL.